This is a list of T cell receptor beta chains from one sample in a study of cytomegalovirus exposure and HLA in healthy donors. Repertoires were generated with immunoSEQ multiplex PCR, while TCRdb's copy carries only in-frame clones and drops some. The repertoire holds roughly 99,000 clones, with 70% to 85% as singletons. Sequencing was done on a sample of PBMCs. The receptors derive from a male donor in good health and CMV-seronegative. Both conserved end residues are part of each CDR3. Fields, in order: J gene, V gene, D gene, clone size, CDR3 DNA, CDR3 protein. A D gene is named only where the DNA matches it firmly. Not all rows give a size; the values are once, few, many and, for expanded clones, a class.

TRBJ1-2 | TRBV28 | - | - | TGTGCCAGCAGTTTGGGCGGGGCACGGAACTATGGCTACACCTTC | CASSLGGARNYGYTF
TRBJ2-3 | TRBV7-2 | TRBD2 | - | TGTGCCAGCAGCTTTCGGACTAGCGGGTCATCCGATACGCAGTATTTT | CASSFRTSGSSDTQYF
TRBJ2-3 | TRBV6-5 | - | - | TGTGCCAGCAGTTACACAGTGGCGGGGCGGACAGATACGCAGTATTTT | CASSYTVAGRTDTQYF
TRBJ2-3 | TRBV19 | - | - | TGTGCCACCCGGACTGCAGATACGCAGTATTTT | CATRTADTQYF
TRBJ2-1 | TRBV5-1 | TRBD2 | - | TGCGCCAGCAGCCAAGGGACTAGCGGGAGCCACCCCTTCTTC | CASSQGTSGSHPFF
TRBJ1-4 | TRBV28 | - | once | TGTGCCAGCAGTTTAAATGGGGCGCAGGCCATTGGAAAACTGTTTTTT | CASSLNGAQAIGKLFF
TRBJ2-1 | TRBV10-1 | TRBD2 | - | TGCGCCAGCAGTGCGTCGTCCGGACTAGCGGGAACCTACAATGAGCAGTTCTTC | CASSASSGLAGTYNEQFF
TRBJ1-5 | TRBV30 | TRBD1 | - | TGTGCCTGGACAGGGGGGAGCAATCAGCCCCAGCATTTT | CAWTGGSNQPQHF
TRBJ2-1 | TRBV4-1 | TRBD2 | - | TGCGCCAGCAGCCAAGATCGAGCGGGAGGGCCAGGGAATGAGCAGTTCTTC | CASSQDRAGGPGNEQFF
TRBJ2-7 | TRBV19 | TRBD2 | - | TGTGCCAGTAGTACACCCGGGAGGGCCGGGAGGGAGCAGTACTTC | CASSTPGRAGREQYF
TRBJ2-7 | TRBV25-1 | - | - | TGTGCCAGCAGTCAGTACAGTAGCTCCTACGAGCAGTACTTC | CASSQYSSSYEQYF
TRBJ2-7 | TRBV9 | - | few | TGTGCCAGCAGCGTTGATGGCAGGACAAGTAGCGAGCAGTACTTC | CASSVDGRTSSEQYF
TRBJ2-5 | TRBV7-2 | - | - | TGTGCCAGCAGCCTCCAAGAGACCCAGTACTTC | CASSLQETQYF
TRBJ2-1 | TRBV19 | - | - | TGTGCCAGTAGTATTACCGAGATTTACAATGAGCAGTTCTTC | CASSITEIYNEQFF
TRBJ2-7 | TRBV28 | - | - | TGTGCCAGCAGGTGGTCATGGGGCCCGCTGTCCTACGAGCAGTACTTC | CASRWSWGPLSYEQYF
TRBJ2-7 | TRBV4-1 | - | - | TGCGCCAGCAGCCAAGTTCTACAGTTTAACTCCTACGAGCAGTACTTC | CASSQVLQFNSYEQYF
TRBJ2-1 | TRBV27 | - | few | TGTGCCAGCAGTGATCTGCGGGGTTCTTCAAACCGCAATGAGCAGTTCTTC | CASSDLRGSSNRNEQFF
TRBJ1-5 | TRBV2 | TRBD1 | - | TGTGCCAGCACTCGGACAGGGAATCGCAATCAGCCCCAGCATTTT | CASTRTGNRNQPQHF
TRBJ2-2 | TRBV28 | TRBD2 | - | TGTGCCAGCATCCCGGGAGGTGCGAACACCGGGGAGCTGTTTTTT | CASIPGGANTGELFF
TRBJ2-1 | TRBV4-2 | - | - | TGTGCCAGCAGCCAAGGAGGGAGTGGTATTGAGCAGTTCTTC | CASSQGGSGIEQFF
TRBJ2-7 | TRBV27 | TRBD2 | - | TGTGCCAGCAGTTTAGCTAGCGGGAGGACCAACGAGCAGTACTTC | CASSLASGRTNEQYF
TRBJ2-1 | TRBV11-3 | - | - | TGTGCCAGCAGCTTAGTACTTGGCGGGAATTCCTACAATGAGCAGTTCTTC | CASSLVLGGNSYNEQFF
TRBJ1-5 | TRBV2 | - | - | TGTGCCAGCAAGCCGGTGAATCAGCCCCAGCATTTT | CASKPVNQPQHF
TRBJ2-7 | TRBV4-1 | - | - | TGCGCCAGCAGCCAAGACAGGGGTGACGAGCAGTACTTC | CASSQDRGDEQYF
TRBJ2-2 | TRBV18 | TRBD1 | - | TGTGCCAGCTCACCGACACAGGGGGCCGTCGGGGAGCTGTTTTTT | CASSPTQGAVGELFF
TRBJ2-7 | TRBV10-3 | TRBD1 | - | TGTGCCATCAAGGGGGGACAGGGCTACGAGCAGTACTTC | CAIKGGQGYEQYF
TRBJ2-2 | TRBV5-1 | - | - | TGCGCCAGCAGCTTCCTAGGGGGGGATCTGTTTTTT | CASSFLGGDLFF
TRBJ2-5 | TRBV27 | TRBD1 | - | TGTGCCAGCAGTTGGGGACAGGGGCAAGAGACCCAGTACTTC | CASSWGQGQETQYF
TRBJ2-7 | TRBV28 | TRBD1 | - | TGTGCCAGCAGTATCGGACAGGGCGTCGACGAGCAGTACTTC | CASSIGQGVDEQYF
TRBJ2-1 | TRBV5-1 | - | few | TGCGCCAGCAGCTTTGACCAGGACAATGAGCAGTTCTTC | CASSFDQDNEQFF
TRBJ2-7 | TRBV6-5 | TRBD2 | - | TGTGCCAGCAGTTACTCGGGACTAGCGGCCTACGAGCAGTACTTC | CASSYSGLAAYEQYF
TRBJ2-1 | TRBV30 | TRBD2 | few | TGTGCCTGGGAGCGGGATGGGAGCTCCTACAATGAGCAGTTCTTC | CAWERDGSSYNEQFF
TRBJ2-7 | TRBV5-4 | TRBD1 | - | TGTGCCAGCAGCCTACGCGGGACAGGGAACGACGAGCAGTACTTC | CASSLRGTGNDEQYF